This entry concerns a single T cell receptor beta chain. The TCRbeta library was prepared with unique molecular identifiers. From the PCR reads, TCRdb called clonotypes with MiXCR, one entry per CDR3 protein. The table has about 360,000 distinct CDR3 sequences, 13% seen once. The sample comes from a study of T-cell reconstitution after alpha-beta-depleted transplantation in children. The V end lost 6 bases, the J end lost 6 bases, and 14 bases lay between the germline ends. There are 13 residues in the CDR3. The receptor was isolated from a human donor who donated a stem cell graft to a child with Fanconi anemia. This specimen was PBMCs, taken from the stem cell graft. This chain connects TRBV12-3 or TRBV12-4 to TRBJ1-1; weak D call: TRBD1 (5 bases). The CDR3 region is CASRLEPRAEAFF. CDR3 coding DNA: TGTGCCAGCAGATTGGAACCCAGGGCTGAAGCTTTCTTT.